One TCR beta chain is described in this entry. Profiled with immunoSEQ multiplex PCR; TCRdb holds only in-frame clones, not every one. There are over 250,000 clones in the sample; 82% occur only once, and about 5% lies in the top ten. The ends were cut back, 3 bases at V and 5 bases at J, with 3 bases in the middle. The CDR3 extends over 11 amino acids. Germline CDR1 reads SGHAT; CDR2 reads FQNNGV. These data originate in a study of blood T cell repertoires in COVID-19. Clinical history as reported by participants underpinned cohort assignment. A case of COVID-19 had been met by exposed participants within 2 weeks before study entry.

Sequenced: PBMCs or T cells enriched from blood (not recorded which). The receptor's source is a man in his forties who had been exposed to COVID-19. The chain couples TRBV11-2 to TRBJ2-3; D remains unclear. The CDR3 nucleotides read TGTGCCAGCAGCTTCGTAGATACGCAGTATTTT. Amino acids: CASSFVDTQYF.